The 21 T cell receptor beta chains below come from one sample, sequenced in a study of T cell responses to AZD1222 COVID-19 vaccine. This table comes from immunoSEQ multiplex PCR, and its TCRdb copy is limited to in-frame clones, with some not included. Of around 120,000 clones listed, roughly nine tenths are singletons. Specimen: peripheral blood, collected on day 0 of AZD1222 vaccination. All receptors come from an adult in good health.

In DNA form, the CDR3 reads TGTGCCTGCGGGGGGTCTGGGGCCAACGTCCTGACTTTC. Translating gives CACGGSGANVLTF. The chain joins TRBV7-9 to TRBJ2-6; 8 bases are shared with TRBD2. The V and J ends lost 11 bases and 1 base, in that order; junction bases with no gene match: 1. Per the germline V gene, CDR1 is SEHNR and CDR2 is FQNEAQ (reference sequence). This CDR3 has 13 residues. The full variable domain, rest sourced from reference TRBV7-9 and TRBJ2-6, is DTGVSQNPRHKITKRGQNVTFRCDPISEHNRLYWYRQTLGQGPEFLTYFQNEAQLEKSRLLSDRFSAERPKGSFSTLEIQRTEQGDSAMYLCACGGSGANVLTFGAGSRLTVL.

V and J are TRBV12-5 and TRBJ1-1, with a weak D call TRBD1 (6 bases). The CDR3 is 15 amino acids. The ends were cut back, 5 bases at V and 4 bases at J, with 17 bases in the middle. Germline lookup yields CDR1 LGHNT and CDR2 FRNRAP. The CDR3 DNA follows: TGTGCTAGTGGTCTCGGACAGCCCATGCTCACTGAAGCTTTCTTT. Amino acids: CASGLGQPMLTEAFF.

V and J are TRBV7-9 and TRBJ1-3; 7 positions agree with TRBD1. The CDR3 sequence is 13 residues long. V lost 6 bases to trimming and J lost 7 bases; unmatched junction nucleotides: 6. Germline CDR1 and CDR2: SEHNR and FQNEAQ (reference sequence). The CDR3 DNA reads TGTGCCAGCAGAATACAGGGGAAGAACACCATATATTTT. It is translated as CASRIQGKNTIYF.

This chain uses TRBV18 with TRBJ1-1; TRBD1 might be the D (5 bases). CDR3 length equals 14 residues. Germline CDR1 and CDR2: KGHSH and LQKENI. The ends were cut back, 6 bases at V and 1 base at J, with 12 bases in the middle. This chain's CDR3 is CASSQDRQNTEAFF. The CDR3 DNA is TGTGCCAGCTCCCAAGACAGACAGAACACTGAAGCTTTCTTT. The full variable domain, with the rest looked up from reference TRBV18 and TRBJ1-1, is NAGVMQNPRHLVRRRGQEARLRCSPMKGHSHVYWYRQLPEEGLKFMVYLQKENIIDESGMPKERFSAEFPKEGPSILRIQQVVRGDSAAYFCASSQDRQNTEAFFGQGTRLTVV.

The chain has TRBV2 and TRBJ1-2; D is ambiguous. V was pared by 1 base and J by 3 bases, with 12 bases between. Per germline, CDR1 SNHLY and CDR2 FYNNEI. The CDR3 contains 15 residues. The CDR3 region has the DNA TGTGCCAGCAGTGAAGTCCCCAGGTTGGACTATGGCTACACCTTC. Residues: CASSEVPRLDYGYTF.

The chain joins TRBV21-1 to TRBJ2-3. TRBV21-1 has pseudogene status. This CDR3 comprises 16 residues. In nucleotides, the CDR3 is TGTGCCAGCAGCAACGGTCGGGGCAGGGACGCCGATACGCAGTATTTT. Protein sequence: CASSNGRGRDADTQYF.

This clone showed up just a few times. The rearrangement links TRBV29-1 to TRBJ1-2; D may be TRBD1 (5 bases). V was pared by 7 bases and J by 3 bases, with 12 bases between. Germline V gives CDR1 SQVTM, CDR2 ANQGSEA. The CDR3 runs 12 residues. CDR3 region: CSATTADYGYTF. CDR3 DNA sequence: TGCAGCGCCACGACAGCCGACTATGGCTACACCTTC.

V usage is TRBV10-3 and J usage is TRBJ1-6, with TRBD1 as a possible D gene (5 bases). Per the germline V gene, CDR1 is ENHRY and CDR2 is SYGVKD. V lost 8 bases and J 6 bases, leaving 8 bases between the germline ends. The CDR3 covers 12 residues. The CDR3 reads CAIRDGNSPLHF. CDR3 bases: TGTGCCATCCGGGACGGTAATTCACCCCTCCACTTT.

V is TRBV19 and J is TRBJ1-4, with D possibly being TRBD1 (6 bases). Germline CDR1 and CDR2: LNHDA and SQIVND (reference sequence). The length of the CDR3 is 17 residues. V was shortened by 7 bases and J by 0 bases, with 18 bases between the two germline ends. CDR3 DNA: TGTGCCAGTACGAAAACAGGGCCCTATGCAACTAATGAAAAACTGTTTTTT. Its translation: CASTKTGPYATNEKLFF.

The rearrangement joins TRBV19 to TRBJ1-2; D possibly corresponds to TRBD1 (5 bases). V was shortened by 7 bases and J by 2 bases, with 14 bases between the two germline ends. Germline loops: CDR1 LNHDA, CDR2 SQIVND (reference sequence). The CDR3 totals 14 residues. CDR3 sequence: CASTGDRRNYGYTF. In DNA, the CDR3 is TGTGCCAGTACTGGGGACCGCAGAAACTATGGCTACACCTTC.

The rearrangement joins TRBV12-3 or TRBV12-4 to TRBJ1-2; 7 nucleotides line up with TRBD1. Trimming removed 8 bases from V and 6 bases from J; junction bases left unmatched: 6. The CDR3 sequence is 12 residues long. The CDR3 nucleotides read TGTGCCAGCCGACAGGGTTACGATGGCTACACCTTC. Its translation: CASRQGYDGYTF.

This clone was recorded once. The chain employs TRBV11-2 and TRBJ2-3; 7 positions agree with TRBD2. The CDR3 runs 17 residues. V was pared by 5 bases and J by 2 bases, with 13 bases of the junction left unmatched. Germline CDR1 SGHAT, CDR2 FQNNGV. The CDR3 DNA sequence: TGTGCCAGCAGCCCCAATCGGGGGGATACAATCACAGATACGCAGTATTTT. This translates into CASSPNRGDTITDTQYF.

The CDR3 loop is CASSPILEGFQEKLFF. CDR3 coding DNA: TGTGCCAGCAGCCCTATCTTGGAGGGCTTTCAAGAAAAACTGTTTTTT. The chain links TRBV5-8 to TRBJ1-4; D remains unclear. Germline V gives CDR1 SGHTS, CDR2 YDEGEE. V was cut by 4 bases and J by 8 bases, with 21 bases left in between. This CDR3 spans 16 amino acids.

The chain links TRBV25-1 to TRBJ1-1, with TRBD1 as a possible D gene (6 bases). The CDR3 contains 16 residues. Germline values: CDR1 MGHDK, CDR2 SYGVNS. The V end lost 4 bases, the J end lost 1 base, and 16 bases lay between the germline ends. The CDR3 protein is CASSASGDIANTEAFF. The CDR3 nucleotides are TGTGCCAGCAGTGCTAGTGGGGACATAGCGAACACTGAAGCTTTCTTT.

The CDR3 spells CASSLVPRDGPTAFF. In nucleotides, the CDR3 is TGTGCCAGCAGCTTAGTACCCAGGGACGGACCTACGGCTTTCTTT. The rearrangement links TRBV11-2 to TRBJ1-1, with D possibly TRBD1 on 5 matching bases. With 1 base removed from V and 11 bases from J, the gap between germline ends came to 20 bases. The germline CDR1 and CDR2 sequences are SGHAT and FQNNGV. This CDR3 region has 15 residues.

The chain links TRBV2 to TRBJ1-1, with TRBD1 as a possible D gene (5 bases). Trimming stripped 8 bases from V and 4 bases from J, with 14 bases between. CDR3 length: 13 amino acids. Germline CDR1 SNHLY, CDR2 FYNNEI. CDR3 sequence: CASSSWGGTEAFF. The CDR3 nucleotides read TGTGCCAGCTCATCTTGGGGGGGCACTGAAGCTTTCTTT.

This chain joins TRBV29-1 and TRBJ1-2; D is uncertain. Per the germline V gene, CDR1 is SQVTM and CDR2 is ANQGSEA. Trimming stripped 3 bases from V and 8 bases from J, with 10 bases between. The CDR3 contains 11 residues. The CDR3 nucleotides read TGCAGCGTTGAGACTGGAAGAGGCTACACCTTC. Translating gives CSVETGRGYTF.

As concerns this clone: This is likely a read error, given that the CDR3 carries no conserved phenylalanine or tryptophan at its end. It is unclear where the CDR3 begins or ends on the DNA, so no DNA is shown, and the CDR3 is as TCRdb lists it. CDR3 sequence reads: CATSPTGTGRHFL. The rearrangement links TRBV15 to TRBJ1-2; the listed D gene, TRBD1, was not tested against the DNA. The CDR3 region is 13 residues in length, termini included. Germline values: CDR1 LNHNV, CDR2 YYDKDF (reference sequence).

Here the CDR3 reads CASSQAGQGPYYEKLFF. CDR3 nucleotide sequence: TGTGCCAGCAGCCAAGCGGGACAGGGCCCATATTATGAAAAACTGTTTTTT. The chain couples TRBV7-9 to TRBJ1-4; 9 nucleotides align to TRBD1. The junction had 13 bases not matched to a gene; V was cut back by 5 bases and J by 6 bases. CDR1 is SEHNR and CDR2 is FQNEAQ in the germline V gene (reference sequence). CDR3 length: 17 amino acids.

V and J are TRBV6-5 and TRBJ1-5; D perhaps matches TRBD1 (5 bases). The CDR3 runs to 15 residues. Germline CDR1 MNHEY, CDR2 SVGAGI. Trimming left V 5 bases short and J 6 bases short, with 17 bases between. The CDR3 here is CASSPSQGGGQPQHF. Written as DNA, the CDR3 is TGTGCCAGCAGTCCCTCCCAGGGCGGGGGTCAGCCCCAGCATTTT.

The CDR3 protein is CASSPMQGAIYEQYF. The CDR3 DNA reads TGTGCCAGCAGCCCCATGCAGGGGGCGATTTACGAGCAGTACTTC. The chain links TRBV3-1 (or the pseudogene TRBV3-2) to TRBJ2-7; 8 bases are a match to TRBD1. Losses at the gene ends were 4 bases for V and 4 bases for J; bases not matched to a gene: 9. Germline V gives CDR1 LGHDT, CDR2 YNNKEL (reference sequence). The CDR3 is 15 residues long.